What follows are 2 T cell receptor beta chains derived from one specimen sequenced in a study of blood T cell repertoires in COVID-19. Assay used: immunoSEQ multiplex PCR; TCRdb lists only in-frame clones, some missing. The sample has 200,000 to 300,000 clones; roughly 88% are singletons. The sequencing input was PBMCs or T cells enriched from blood (not recorded which). Receptors were obtained from a woman aged 45-59 years who had recovered from COVID-19.

This chain connects TRBV4-3 to TRBJ2-2, with TRBD2 matching 10 bases. Germline CDR1 and CDR2: LGHNA and YSLEER. CDR3 size: 18 residues. Trimming removed 1 base from V and 6 bases from J; junction bases left unmatched: 11. CDR3 sequence (DNA): TGCGCCAGCAGCCAAGTTGGGGACCCAGCGGGGGGGGCCGGGGAGCTGTTTTTT. Its translation: CASSQVGDPAGGAGELFF.

The chain links TRBV9 to TRBJ1-2; D may be TRBD1 (5 bases). Between the trimmed V and J ends, which lost 0 bases and 8 bases, there was a span of 14 bases. The CDR3 is 14 amino acids. Germline V gives CDR1 SGDLS, CDR2 YYNGEE. The CDR3 here is CASSVEAGRGGYTF. The CDR3 DNA reads as TGTGCCAGCAGCGTAGAGGCAGGGCGAGGAGGCTACACCTTC.